This note documents a single TCR beta chain sequence. This record comes from a study of blood T cell repertoires in COVID-19. Study-level background: The origin of the acute and convalescent COVID-19 samples was the United States, Italy and Spain. The analysed material was cDNA or gDNA that came from T cells, B-cell-depleted T cells, or PBMCs.

Under the authors' procedure: From reference gene primer amplification, estimates of nucleated cell counts were derived. Sequencing used immunoSEQ multiplex PCR; TCRdb keeps in-frame clones, though not all of them. That table is the source of V, J and clone size, and D and trimming were worked out from the DNA. The top ten hold around 3% of the sample, which has about 370,000 clones, 70% to 90% seen once. V lost 4 bases to trimming and J lost 5 bases, with 18 bases between them. The CDR3 is 15 amino acids. Germline V gene sequence: CDR1 SGHDT, CDR2 YYEEEE. Enrolment of Seattle patients took place during active infection, and they were followed longitudinally.

Input material: peripheral blood. V gene TRBV5-6 combines with J gene TRBJ1-1; D is unclear. The source of this sequence is a woman in her twenties or thirties with COVID-19, enrolled during active disease. CDR3 in DNA: TGTGCCAGCAGCCTGGCCATTATTGAGGTGACTGAAGCTTTCTTT. It specifies CASSLAIIEVTEAFF.